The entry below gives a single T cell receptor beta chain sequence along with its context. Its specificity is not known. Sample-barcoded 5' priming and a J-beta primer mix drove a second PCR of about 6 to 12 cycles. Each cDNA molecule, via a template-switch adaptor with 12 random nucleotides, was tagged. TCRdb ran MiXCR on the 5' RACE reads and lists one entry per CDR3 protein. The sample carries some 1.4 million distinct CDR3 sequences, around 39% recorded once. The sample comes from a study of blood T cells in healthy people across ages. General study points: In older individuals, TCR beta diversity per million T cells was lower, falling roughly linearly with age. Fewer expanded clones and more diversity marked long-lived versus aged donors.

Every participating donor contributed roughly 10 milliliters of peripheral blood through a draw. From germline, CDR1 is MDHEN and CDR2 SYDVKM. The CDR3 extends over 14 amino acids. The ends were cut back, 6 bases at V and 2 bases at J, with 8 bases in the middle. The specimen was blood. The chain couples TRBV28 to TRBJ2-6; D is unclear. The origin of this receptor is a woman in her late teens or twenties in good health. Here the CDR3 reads CASRSVTGANVLTF. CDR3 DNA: TGTGCCAGCAGATCGGTGACTGGGGCCAACGTCCTGACTTTC.